This TCR beta chain was observed in a study of cytomegalovirus exposure and HLA in healthy donors. The primer mix had 60 Vbeta and 13 Jbeta primers. Measured with immunoSEQ multiplex PCR; TCRdb has only the in-frame clones, and not every one. The sample records more than 200,000 clones, approximately 79% being singletons. The CDR3 runs to 11 residues. Germline CDR1 and CDR2: WSHSY and SAAADI. Germline trimming cut 7 bases from V and 11 bases from J; bases unmatched to any gene: 5. General study results and limits: The authors considered a cluster of highly shared sequence variants likely to be a sequencing artifact.

Of note for this clone: Its antigen is as yet unknown.

The V gene is TRBV10-2, the J gene TRBJ2-3; 8 nucleotides agree with TRBD2. This clonotype was obtained from a girl between 2 and 10 years old in good health and CMV-seronegative. Sequencing used PBMCs. CDR3 region: CASTGGPVQYF. The CDR3 DNA follows: TGCGCCAGCACGGGGGGGCCGGTGCAGTATTTT.